The rows below give T cell receptor beta chains drawn from one sample of a study of T-cell memory formation after mild COVID-19. TCRdb reprocessed the 5' RACE reads with MiXCR, giving one entry per CDR3 protein. This table holds some 62,000 distinct CDR3 sequences, 9.3% found once. Sequencing was carried out using PBMCs or a T cell subset sorted from them (not recorded which). The origin of the receptors is a man aged 18-30 years who had mild COVID-19 (a few samples of this study predate the infection). Cell type and time point are not known. CDR3s include the opening cysteine and the closing phenylalanine or tryptophan. Fields, in order: D gene, V gene, clone size, J gene, CDR3 length, CDR3 protein, CDR3 DNA. D genes are given only for firm matches. Part of the rows lack a size; the others show once, few, many or a class for expanded clones.

D gene: NA; V gene: TRBV7-9; clone size: many; J gene: TRBJ1-2; CDR3 length: 12; CDR3 protein: CASSLGSPGYTF; CDR3 DNA: TGTGCCAGCAGCTTAGGCAGTCCTGGCTACACCTTC
D gene: NA; V gene: TRBV28; clone size: few; J gene: TRBJ1-6; CDR3 length: 12; CDR3 protein: CAARTRHSPLHF; CDR3 DNA: TGTGCCGCTCGGACTCGGCATTCACCCCTCCACTTT
D gene: NA; V gene: TRBV4-1; clone size: few; J gene: TRBJ2-1; CDR3 length: 15; CDR3 protein: CASSPTGPRGDEQFF; CDR3 DNA: TGCGCCAGCAGCCCTACTGGACCCAGGGGAGATGAGCAGTTCTTC
D gene: NA; V gene: TRBV20-1; clone size: many; J gene: TRBJ2-3; CDR3 length: 11; CDR3 protein: CSAIRTDTQYF; CDR3 DNA: TGCAGCGCTATACGTACAGATACGCAGTATTTT
D gene: TRBD2; V gene: TRBV24-1; clone size: few; J gene: TRBJ2-1; CDR3 length: 20; CDR3 protein: CATSDRGTASSGVLYNEQFF; CDR3 DNA: TGTGCCACCAGTGACCGCGGGACAGCCTCTAGCGGGGTGCTCTACAATGAGCAGTTCTTC
D gene: NA; V gene: TRBV2; clone size: NA; J gene: TRBJ2-3; CDR3 length: 15; CDR3 protein: CASSGTWGLGDTQYF; CDR3 DNA: TGTGCCAGCAGTGGAACATGGGGGCTCGGAGATACGCAGTATTTT
D gene: TRBD1; V gene: TRBV27; clone size: few; J gene: TRBJ2-2; CDR3 length: 15; CDR3 protein: CASSSGQGYTGELFF; CDR3 DNA: TGTGCCAGCAGTTCGGGACAGGGCTACACCGGGGAGCTGTTTTTT
D gene: NA; V gene: TRBV5-1; clone size: many; J gene: TRBJ2-1; CDR3 length: 13; CDR3 protein: CASSSDPNNEQFF; CDR3 DNA: TGCGCCAGCAGCTCCGACCCAAACAATGAGCAGTTCTTC
D gene: NA; V gene: TRBV7-8; clone size: NA; J gene: TRBJ1-2; CDR3 length: 15; CDR3 protein: CASSLGGWTNYGYTF; CDR3 DNA: TGTGCCAGCAGCTTAGGGGGCTGGACTAACTATGGCTACACCTTC
D gene: NA; V gene: TRBV3-1; clone size: few; J gene: TRBJ1-2; CDR3 length: 14; CDR3 protein: CASSQARGAEGYTF; CDR3 DNA: TGTGCCAGCAGCCAAGCCAGGGGCGCGGAGGGCTACACCTTC
D gene: NA; V gene: TRBV5-1; clone size: many; J gene: TRBJ2-5; CDR3 length: 15; CDR3 protein: CASRNSGNAEETQYF; CDR3 DNA: TGCGCCAGCAGGAATAGCGGCAACGCGGAGGAGACCCAGTACTTC
D gene: TRBD1; V gene: TRBV23-1; clone size: few; J gene: TRBJ2-5; CDR3 length: 14; CDR3 protein: CASSQPTGLETQYF; CDR3 DNA: TGCGCCAGCAGTCAACCGACAGGGTTGGAGACCCAGTACTTC
D gene: TRBD1; V gene: TRBV18; clone size: few; J gene: TRBJ1-1; CDR3 length: 14; CDR3 protein: CASSPITGGTEAFF; CDR3 DNA: TGTGCCAGCTCTCCTATTACAGGGGGCACTGAAGCTTTCTTT
D gene: NA; V gene: TRBV6-5; clone size: NA; J gene: TRBJ2-3; CDR3 length: 14; CDR3 protein: CASSYKGPRNTQYF; CDR3 DNA: TGTGCCAGCAGTTACAAGGGTCCGAGAAATACGCAGTATTTT
D gene: TRBD1; V gene: TRBV9; clone size: many; J gene: TRBJ2-1; CDR3 length: 15; CDR3 protein: CASSVEDRALYEQFF; CDR3 DNA: TGTGCCAGCAGCGTAGAGGACAGGGCTCTTTATGAGCAGTTCTTC
D gene: NA; V gene: TRBV5-1; clone size: few; J gene: TRBJ1-6; CDR3 length: 15; CDR3 protein: CASRREDRNNSPLHF; CDR3 DNA: TGCGCCAGCAGGCGAGAGGACAGAAACAATTCACCCCTCCACTTT
D gene: TRBD1; V gene: TRBV10-3; clone size: many; J gene: TRBJ2-5; CDR3 length: 12; CDR3 protein: CATVGQGGTQYF; CDR3 DNA: TGTGCCACGGTTGGACAGGGGGGGACCCAGTACTTC
D gene: TRBD2; V gene: TRBV5-1; clone size: few; J gene: TRBJ2-3; CDR3 length: 14; CDR3 protein: CASSLGEGSDTQYF; CDR3 DNA: TGCGCCAGCAGCTTGGGGGAGGGATCAGATACGCAGTATTTT
D gene: TRBD2; V gene: TRBV3-1; clone size: NA; J gene: TRBJ2-3; CDR3 length: 14; CDR3 protein: CASKQRGGPDTQYF; CDR3 DNA: TGTGCCTCTAAACAGCGGGGGGGTCCAGATACGCAGTATTTT
D gene: NA; V gene: TRBV7-2; clone size: NA; J gene: TRBJ2-1; CDR3 length: 14; CDR3 protein: CASRQSGSYNEQFF; CDR3 DNA: TGTGCCAGCCGACAGTCCGGCTCCTACAATGAGCAGTTCTTC
D gene: TRBD2; V gene: TRBV19; clone size: NA; J gene: TRBJ2-1; CDR3 length: 15; CDR3 protein: CASSITRGGLNEQFF; CDR3 DNA: TGTGCCAGTAGTATAACGCGGGGGGGATTGAATGAGCAGTTCTTC
D gene: TRBD1; V gene: TRBV5-4; clone size: NA; J gene: TRBJ2-5; CDR3 length: 15; CDR3 protein: CASRTRQGGEETQYF; CDR3 DNA: TGTGCCAGCAGAACCAGACAGGGTGGTGAAGAGACCCAGTACTTC
D gene: NA; V gene: TRBV11-2; clone size: NA; J gene: TRBJ2-3; CDR3 length: 15; CDR3 protein: CASSLGDPLLDTQYF; CDR3 DNA: TGTGCCAGCAGCTTAGGAGACCCGCTTTTGGATACGCAGTATTTT
D gene: NA; V gene: TRBV7-9; clone size: many; J gene: TRBJ2-3; CDR3 length: 12; CDR3 protein: CASSFSRDTQYF; CDR3 DNA: TGTGCCAGCAGCTTTAGCCGAGATACGCAGTATTTT
D gene: TRBD2; V gene: TRBV5-1; clone size: many; J gene: TRBJ2-1; CDR3 length: 13; CDR3 protein: CASSLLAGNEQFF; CDR3 DNA: TGCGCCAGCAGCTTACTAGCGGGCAATGAGCAGTTCTTC
D gene: NA; V gene: TRBV4-1; clone size: many; J gene: TRBJ1-4; CDR3 length: 14; CDR3 protein: CASSQVQGEEKLFF; CDR3 DNA: TGCGCCAGCAGCCAAGTTCAAGGGGAGGAAAAACTGTTTTTT
D gene: NA; V gene: TRBV5-6; clone size: many; J gene: TRBJ2-7; CDR3 length: 17; CDR3 protein: CASSLGPGQSNTYEQYF; CDR3 DNA: TGTGCCAGCAGCTTGGGGCCAGGACAGAGTAATACCTACGAGCAGTACTTC
D gene: TRBD1; V gene: TRBV10-2; clone size: NA; J gene: TRBJ1-1; CDR3 length: 15; CDR3 protein: CASSPGQGGHTEAFF; CDR3 DNA: TGCGCCAGCAGCCCGGGACAGGGTGGGCATACTGAAGCTTTCTTT